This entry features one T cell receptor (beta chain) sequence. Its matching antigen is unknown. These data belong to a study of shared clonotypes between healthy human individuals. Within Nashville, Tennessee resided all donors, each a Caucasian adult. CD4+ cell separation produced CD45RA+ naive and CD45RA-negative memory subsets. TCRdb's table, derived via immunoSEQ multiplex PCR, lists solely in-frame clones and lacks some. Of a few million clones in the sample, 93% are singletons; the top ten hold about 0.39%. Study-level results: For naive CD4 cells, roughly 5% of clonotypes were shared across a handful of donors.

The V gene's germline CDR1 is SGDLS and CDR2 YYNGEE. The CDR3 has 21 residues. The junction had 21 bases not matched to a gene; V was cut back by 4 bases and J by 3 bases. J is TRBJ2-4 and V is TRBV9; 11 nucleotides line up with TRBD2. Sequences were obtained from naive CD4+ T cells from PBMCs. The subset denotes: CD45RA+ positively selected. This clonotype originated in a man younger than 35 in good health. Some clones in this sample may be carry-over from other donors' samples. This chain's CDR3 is CASSPSPIAGGPFLDKNIQYF. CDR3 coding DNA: TGTGCCAGCAGCCCGAGCCCCATAGCGGGAGGGCCGTTTTTAGACAAAAACATTCAGTACTTC.